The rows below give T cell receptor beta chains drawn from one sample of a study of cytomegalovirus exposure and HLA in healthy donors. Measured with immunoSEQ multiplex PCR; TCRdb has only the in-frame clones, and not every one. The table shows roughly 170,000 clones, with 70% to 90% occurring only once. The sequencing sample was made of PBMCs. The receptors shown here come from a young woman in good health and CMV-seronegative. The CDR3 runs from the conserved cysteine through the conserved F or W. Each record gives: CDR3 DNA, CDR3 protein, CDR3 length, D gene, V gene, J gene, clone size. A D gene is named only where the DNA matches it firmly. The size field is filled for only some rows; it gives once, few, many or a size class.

CDR3nt: TGTGCCAGTAGCCGACCGCCCGCCTTCCGGGGTAGGAATGAGCAGTTCTTC; CDR3aa: CASSRPPAFRGRNEQFF; len: 17; d_gene: -; v_gene: TRBV19; j_gene: TRBJ2-1; abundance: -
CDR3nt: TGTGCCAGCACTAGAGCCCCCGGGGCCAACGTCCTGACTTTC; CDR3aa: CASTRAPGANVLTF; len: 14; d_gene: -; v_gene: TRBV2; j_gene: TRBJ2-6; abundance: -
CDR3nt: TGTGCCACCAGCAGAGAAAGCGGGAGGGGCTACAATGAGCAGTTCTTC; CDR3aa: CATSRESGRGYNEQFF; len: 16; d_gene: TRBD2; v_gene: TRBV15; j_gene: TRBJ2-1; abundance: -
CDR3nt: TGTGCCAGCAGCGTTATGACAGGGGATTCACCCCTCCACTTT; CDR3aa: CASSVMTGDSPLHF; len: 14; d_gene: TRBD1; v_gene: TRBV9; j_gene: TRBJ1-6; abundance: -
CDR3nt: TGTGCCTGGAGCAAGGGACAGTTTAATGAAAAACTGTTTTTT; CDR3aa: CAWSKGQFNEKLFF; len: 14; d_gene: TRBD1; v_gene: TRBV30; j_gene: TRBJ1-4; abundance: -
CDR3nt: TGTGCCAGCAGTGAGCAGGCGGGACAGCGCACCGGGGAGCTGTTTTTT; CDR3aa: CASSEQAGQRTGELFF; len: 16; d_gene: -; v_gene: TRBV6-4; j_gene: TRBJ2-2; abundance: -
CDR3nt: TGTGCCAGCAGTGAATCGAAACGGGGGTACGAGCAGTACTTC; CDR3aa: CASSESKRGYEQYF; len: 14; d_gene: -; v_gene: TRBV6-1; j_gene: TRBJ2-7; abundance: few
CDR3nt: TGTGCAAGTCGCTTAGCCCTACGGGTCCTTAACCCCCGTCTATACAATGAGCAGTTCTTC; CDR3aa: CASRLALRVLNPRLYNEQFF; len: 20; d_gene: -; v_gene: TRBV12-2; j_gene: TRBJ2-1; abundance: -
CDR3nt: TGTGCCAGCATCGGGACTAGGGAAGACTACGAGCAGTACTTC; CDR3aa: CASIGTREDYEQYF; len: 14; d_gene: TRBD2; v_gene: TRBV6-4; j_gene: TRBJ2-7; abundance: -
CDR3nt: TGTGCCAGCAGCGTGGGACAGTCTAACTATGGCTACACCTTC; CDR3aa: CASSVGQSNYGYTF; len: 14; d_gene: TRBD1; v_gene: TRBV9; j_gene: TRBJ1-2; abundance: -
CDR3nt: TGTGCCAGCAGCTTAACCGGGACAGGTGTCGACGAGCAGTACTTC; CDR3aa: CASSLTGTGVDEQYF; len: 15; d_gene: TRBD1; v_gene: TRBV7-9; j_gene: TRBJ2-7; abundance: -
CDR3nt: TGTGCCAGCACGACCGGGAGCCGAGGATGGGCAGATACGCAGTATTTT; CDR3aa: CASTTGSRGWADTQYF; len: 16; d_gene: -; v_gene: TRBV28; j_gene: TRBJ2-3; abundance: once
CDR3nt: TGTGCCTGGAGTGTACCATTGCAGGGGTATCAGCCCCAGCATTTT; CDR3aa: CAWSVPLQGYQPQHF; len: 15; d_gene: -; v_gene: TRBV30; j_gene: TRBJ1-5; abundance: -
CDR3nt: TGTGCCAGTAGGGGAAATGCGTGGGGAGGAGGAGAGACCCAGTACTTC; CDR3aa: CASRGNAWGGGETQYF; len: 16; d_gene: -; v_gene: TRBV19; j_gene: TRBJ2-5; abundance: few
CDR3nt: TGTGCCAGCAGTTCTACAGGGATAGACAATCAGCCCCAGCATTTT; CDR3aa: CASSSTGIDNQPQHF; len: 15; d_gene: -; v_gene: TRBV28; j_gene: TRBJ1-5; abundance: -
CDR3nt: TGTGCCAGCAGCTTAGGAGGGACAGATTTTTTTAGCAATCAGCCCCAGCATTTT; CDR3aa: CASSLGGTDFFSNQPQHF; len: 18; d_gene: TRBD1; v_gene: TRBV7-8; j_gene: TRBJ1-5; abundance: -
CDR3nt: TGTGCCAGCAGCTTAGGGAGAGAGCAGTTCTTC; CDR3aa: CASSLGREQFF; len: 11; d_gene: -; v_gene: TRBV11-2; j_gene: TRBJ2-1; abundance: -
CDR3nt: TGTGCCAGCAGCTCGGGACAGTCCTCCTACGAGCAGTACTTC; CDR3aa: CASSSGQSSYEQYF; len: 14; d_gene: TRBD1; v_gene: TRBV5-6; j_gene: TRBJ2-7; abundance: few
CDR3nt: TGTGCCAGTTTAGCGAGCCGGGGAGAGACCCAGTACTTC; CDR3aa: CASLASRGETQYF; len: 13; d_gene: -; v_gene: TRBV2; j_gene: TRBJ2-5; abundance: -
CDR3nt: TGTGCCAGCAGCACCGGGGTCTTCTATGGCTACACCTTC; CDR3aa: CASSTGVFYGYTF; len: 13; d_gene: -; v_gene: TRBV2; j_gene: TRBJ1-2; abundance: -
CDR3nt: TGTGCCAGCAGTGAATTGTACAGCAGGTTCGCCTTCTTT; CDR3aa: CASSELYSRFAFF; len: 13; d_gene: -; v_gene: TRBV6-1; j_gene: TRBJ1-1; abundance: -
CDR3nt: TGTGCCAGCAGCTTCCGACGGGAGAGGGTCAAAGTCCCCGGGGAGCTGTTTTTT; CDR3aa: CASSFRRERVKVPGELFF; len: 18; d_gene: -; v_gene: TRBV7-8; j_gene: TRBJ2-2; abundance: -
CDR3nt: TGTGCCAGCAGTGTTCAAGAGCGGGGGGGCGGGGAGACCCAGTACTTC; CDR3aa: CASSVQERGGGETQYF; len: 16; d_gene: TRBD2; v_gene: TRBV2; j_gene: TRBJ2-5; abundance: few
CDR3nt: TGTGCCAGCAGCCTAGCCCCGAATGGGGACTACCCCTATGGCTACACCTTC; CDR3aa: CASSLAPNGDYPYGYTF; len: 17; d_gene: -; v_gene: TRBV27; j_gene: TRBJ1-2; abundance: -
CDR3nt: TGTGCCAGCAGCGTAGAACAGACCGGGGAGCTGTTTTTT; CDR3aa: CASSVEQTGELFF; len: 13; d_gene: -; v_gene: TRBV9; j_gene: TRBJ2-2; abundance: -
CDR3nt: TGCGCCAGCAGCTTGACAGGGGACTATGGCTACACCTTC; CDR3aa: CASSLTGDYGYTF; len: 13; d_gene: TRBD1; v_gene: TRBV5-1; j_gene: TRBJ1-2; abundance: -
CDR3nt: TGTGCCAGCAAACAACAGGGGGGTAACACCGGGGAGCTGTTTTTT; CDR3aa: CASKQQGGNTGELFF; len: 15; d_gene: TRBD1; v_gene: TRBV28; j_gene: TRBJ2-2; abundance: -
CDR3nt: TGCGCCAGCAGCTTGCGGGGGGGAAGCAATCAGCCCCAGCATTTT; CDR3aa: CASSLRGGSNQPQHF; len: 15; d_gene: -; v_gene: TRBV5-1; j_gene: TRBJ1-5; abundance: -
CDR3nt: TGTGCCAGCAGCGTAGACGGTACGCACTACGAGCAGTACTTC; CDR3aa: CASSVDGTHYEQYF; len: 14; d_gene: -; v_gene: TRBV9; j_gene: TRBJ2-7; abundance: -
CDR3nt: TGCGCCAGCAGCTCGTTGACCGAAAACAGTCAGTACTTC; CDR3aa: CASSSLTENSQYF; len: 13; d_gene: -; v_gene: TRBV5-1; j_gene: TRBJ2-4; abundance: -
CDR3nt: TGTGCCAGCAACGACGCCGGGACAAGTAATGAAAAACTGTTTTTT; CDR3aa: CASNDAGTSNEKLFF; len: 15; d_gene: -; v_gene: TRBV2; j_gene: TRBJ1-4; abundance: -
CDR3nt: TGTGCCAGTAGCGACAGGGATAGCAATCAGCCCCAGCATTTT; CDR3aa: CASSDRDSNQPQHF; len: 14; d_gene: TRBD1; v_gene: TRBV19; j_gene: TRBJ1-5; abundance: many
CDR3nt: TGTGCCAGCAGTGGGACTAGCGGGGGGGGGAGTAGAGAGACCCAGTACTTC; CDR3aa: CASSGTSGGGSRETQYF; len: 17; d_gene: TRBD2; v_gene: TRBV2; j_gene: TRBJ2-5; abundance: once
CDR3nt: TGTGCCAGCTCACAACAGCCAGCGGGAGTGTTGGTCGACGAGCAGTACTTC; CDR3aa: CASSQQPAGVLVDEQYF; len: 17; d_gene: TRBD2; v_gene: TRBV18; j_gene: TRBJ2-7; abundance: few
CDR3nt: TGTGCCAGCAACGAAAACTCGGGACAGGGCTACGAGCAGTACTTC; CDR3aa: CASNENSGQGYEQYF; len: 15; d_gene: TRBD1; v_gene: TRBV7-9; j_gene: TRBJ2-7; abundance: -
CDR3nt: TGTGCCAGCAGCCAAGGAAGAGCTTTGCCGCAGTATTTT; CDR3aa: CASSQGRALPQYF; len: 13; d_gene: -; v_gene: TRBV14; j_gene: TRBJ2-3; abundance: -
CDR3nt: TGCGCCAGCAGCCAAGGGTGGACAGGGGCTACCTACGAGCAGTACTTC; CDR3aa: CASSQGWTGATYEQYF; len: 16; d_gene: TRBD1; v_gene: TRBV4-3; j_gene: TRBJ2-7; abundance: -
CDR3nt: TGTGCCAGCAGCTTAGACCTCAATGAGCAGTTCTTC; CDR3aa: CASSLDLNEQFF; len: 12; d_gene: -; v_gene: TRBV11-2; j_gene: TRBJ2-1; abundance: -
CDR3nt: TGTGCCAGCAGTACTGACCCTAGGGGAAACACTGAAGCTTTCTTT; CDR3aa: CASSTDPRGNTEAFF; len: 15; d_gene: -; v_gene: TRBV6-1; j_gene: TRBJ1-1; abundance: -
CDR3nt: TGTGCCAGCAGCTTACAAGCGGAGCAGTTCTTC; CDR3aa: CASSLQAEQFF; len: 11; d_gene: -; v_gene: TRBV13; j_gene: TRBJ2-1; abundance: -
CDR3nt: TGTGCCAGCAGACTCCCCGTCGGGTCGGGTGAAAAACTGTTTTTT; CDR3aa: CASRLPVGSGEKLFF; len: 15; d_gene: -; v_gene: TRBV28; j_gene: TRBJ1-4; abundance: -
CDR3nt: TGTGCCAGCAGCCTAGAGGGGGTAGGAGTGAAAAACTATGGCTACACCTTC; CDR3aa: CASSLEGVGVKNYGYTF; len: 17; d_gene: -; v_gene: TRBV7-8; j_gene: TRBJ1-2; abundance: -
CDR3nt: TGCGCCAGCAGCCAAGAAACCCCACTAGCGGGAGCGGGGGAGACCCAGTACTTC; CDR3aa: CASSQETPLAGAGETQYF; len: 18; d_gene: TRBD2; v_gene: TRBV4-3; j_gene: TRBJ2-5; abundance: -
CDR3nt: TGTGCCAGCAGCTCTACGGGGGGTCGGGAGAACACTGAAGCTTTCTTT; CDR3aa: CASSSTGGRENTEAFF; len: 16; d_gene: -; v_gene: TRBV7-9; j_gene: TRBJ1-1; abundance: -
CDR3nt: TGTGCCAGCAGCCAAAACAGGTTAGGTGGAAATGAGCAGTTCTTC; CDR3aa: CASSQNRLGGNEQFF; len: 15; d_gene: -; v_gene: TRBV14; j_gene: TRBJ2-1; abundance: -
CDR3nt: TGTGCCAGCAGCAGGGTCTACGAGCAGTACTTC; CDR3aa: CASSRVYEQYF; len: 11; d_gene: -; v_gene: TRBV6-1; j_gene: TRBJ2-7; abundance: few
CDR3nt: TGTGCCAGCAGTTCCATGCTTGGCTCCACTGAAGCTTTCTTT; CDR3aa: CASSSMLGSTEAFF; len: 14; d_gene: -; v_gene: TRBV27; j_gene: TRBJ1-1; abundance: -
CDR3nt: TGTGCCAGCAGTGAAGATCAGGGTTCTGGAAACACCATATATTTT; CDR3aa: CASSEDQGSGNTIYF; len: 15; d_gene: -; v_gene: TRBV6-1; j_gene: TRBJ1-3; abundance: -
CDR3nt: TGCGCCAGCAGCCTCGGACAGGGAAAGAACACTGAAGCTTTCTTT; CDR3aa: CASSLGQGKNTEAFF; len: 15; d_gene: TRBD1; v_gene: TRBV5-1; j_gene: TRBJ1-1; abundance: once
CDR3nt: TGTGCCAGCAGCGGTAGGGTGTCTGGGGCCAACGGCCTGACTTTC; CDR3aa: CASSGRVSGANGLTF; len: 15; d_gene: -; v_gene: TRBV27; j_gene: TRBJ2-6; abundance: -
CDR3nt: TGCGCCAGCAGCCTGGGGGAAGCGGGGGGGCTTTACAATGAGCAGTTCTTC; CDR3aa: CASSLGEAGGLYNEQFF; len: 17; d_gene: TRBD2; v_gene: TRBV4-3; j_gene: TRBJ2-1; abundance: few
CDR3nt: TGCGCCAGTTGGACAGGCCCGATGAACACTGAAGCTTTCTTT; CDR3aa: CASWTGPMNTEAFF; len: 14; d_gene: TRBD1; v_gene: TRBV10-2; j_gene: TRBJ1-1; abundance: -
CDR3nt: TGTGCCAGCAGCCAGACTAGCGGGGACCGCGGGGATGAGCAGTTCTTC; CDR3aa: CASSQTSGDRGDEQFF; len: 16; d_gene: TRBD2; v_gene: TRBV7-3; j_gene: TRBJ2-1; abundance: -